A selection of T cell receptor beta chains follows, all from one sample in a study of cytomegalovirus exposure and HLA in healthy donors. Clones were read by immunoSEQ multiplex PCR, and TCRdb kept only the in-frame ones, dropping some. The sample carries around 190,000 clones, around 87% recorded once. The sequencing sample was made of PBMCs. The receptors derive from a young woman in good health and CMV-seronegative. CDR3s include the opening cysteine and the closing phenylalanine or tryptophan. Fields, in order: V gene, D gene, J gene, CDR3 protein. A D gene is named only where the DNA matches it firmly.

v_gene: TRBV6-5; d_gene: TRBD1; j_gene: TRBJ1-5; CDR3aa: CASSSAGGQPQHF
v_gene: TRBV2; d_gene: -; j_gene: TRBJ1-1; CDR3aa: CASSERGSTDEAFF
v_gene: TRBV6-4; d_gene: -; j_gene: TRBJ2-1; CDR3aa: CASSDGGKYNEQFF
v_gene: TRBV13; d_gene: -; j_gene: TRBJ2-7; CDR3aa: CASSLRSGGIAADEQYF
v_gene: TRBV7-8; d_gene: TRBD2; j_gene: TRBJ2-2; CDR3aa: CASSAVRTSVTGELFF
v_gene: TRBV20-1; d_gene: -; j_gene: TRBJ1-2; CDR3aa: CSAPRSGGYTF
v_gene: TRBV18; d_gene: TRBD2; j_gene: TRBJ2-2; CDR3aa: CASSPTGLVGTGELFF
v_gene: TRBV27; d_gene: TRBD2; j_gene: TRBJ2-1; CDR3aa: CASSSSGSSYNEQFF
v_gene: TRBV29-1; d_gene: -; j_gene: TRBJ2-3; CDR3aa: CSVASTDTQYF
v_gene: TRBV18; d_gene: TRBD1; j_gene: TRBJ2-2; CDR3aa: CATLQGAAEGELFF
v_gene: TRBV7-2; d_gene: -; j_gene: TRBJ1-2; CDR3aa: CASSLGALDGYTF
v_gene: TRBV9; d_gene: -; j_gene: TRBJ1-6; CDR3aa: CASSVDPAVSNSPLHF
v_gene: TRBV6-1; d_gene: -; j_gene: TRBJ1-2; CDR3aa: CASSERIGQFVF
v_gene: TRBV7-2; d_gene: -; j_gene: TRBJ1-1; CDR3aa: CASSLDRFAEAFF
v_gene: TRBV6-5; d_gene: -; j_gene: TRBJ1-2; CDR3aa: CASSPGTAGYGYTF
v_gene: TRBV7-6; d_gene: TRBD1; j_gene: TRBJ1-1; CDR3aa: CASSSDRATEAFF
v_gene: TRBV7-9; d_gene: -; j_gene: TRBJ2-3; CDR3aa: CASSTPPNSMADTQYF
v_gene: TRBV6-5; d_gene: TRBD1; j_gene: TRBJ2-5; CDR3aa: CASSYGTGELQETQYF
v_gene: TRBV7-7; d_gene: -; j_gene: TRBJ2-1; CDR3aa: CASSEGGQGAYNEQFF
v_gene: TRBV29-1; d_gene: TRBD2; j_gene: TRBJ2-7; CDR3aa: CSVGPGLAGGRTYEQYF
v_gene: TRBV4-1; d_gene: -; j_gene: TRBJ2-7; CDR3aa: CASSQRGGSYEQYF
v_gene: TRBV11-3; d_gene: TRBD1; j_gene: TRBJ2-7; CDR3aa: CASSSFYGTAYEQYF
v_gene: TRBV9; d_gene: TRBD1; j_gene: TRBJ1-5; CDR3aa: CASSNRTGINQPQHF
v_gene: TRBV2; d_gene: TRBD2; j_gene: TRBJ2-1; CDR3aa: CASSDPGTSENNEQFF
v_gene: TRBV4-1; d_gene: TRBD2; j_gene: TRBJ2-5; CDR3aa: CASSQDRGRETQYF
v_gene: TRBV29-1; d_gene: TRBD1; j_gene: TRBJ1-5; CDR3aa: CSTPNPGQGVSNQPQHF
v_gene: TRBV6-5; d_gene: -; j_gene: TRBJ2-7; CDR3aa: CASSYGGHEQYF
v_gene: TRBV11-2; d_gene: -; j_gene: TRBJ2-3; CDR3aa: CASASASATDTQYF
v_gene: TRBV10-3; d_gene: TRBD2; j_gene: TRBJ2-1; CDR3aa: CAISVAGGWNEQFF
v_gene: TRBV6-5; d_gene: TRBD1; j_gene: TRBJ2-5; CDR3aa: CASSYGGTGGETQYF
v_gene: TRBV11-3; d_gene: TRBD1; j_gene: TRBJ2-7; CDR3aa: CASSPLDRVSYEQYF
v_gene: TRBV7-6; d_gene: TRBD2; j_gene: TRBJ2-1; CDR3aa: CASSLSGLAGGRGEQFF
v_gene: TRBV19; d_gene: TRBD1; j_gene: TRBJ1-6; CDR3aa: CASSGTGESPLHF
v_gene: TRBV5-4; d_gene: TRBD1; j_gene: TRBJ1-4; CDR3aa: CVTGTGGANEKLFF
v_gene: TRBV6-1; d_gene: TRBD2; j_gene: -; CDR3aa: CASSEASGTPYEQYF
v_gene: TRBV6-1; d_gene: TRBD1; j_gene: TRBJ2-7; CDR3aa: CASTPGQYSYEQYF
v_gene: TRBV30; d_gene: TRBD1; j_gene: TRBJ2-1; CDR3aa: CAWSRQGNEQFF
v_gene: TRBV4-3; d_gene: -; j_gene: TRBJ2-1; CDR3aa: CASSQGGGIGYNEQFF
v_gene: TRBV11-1; d_gene: -; j_gene: TRBJ2-7; CDR3aa: CASSFGREPYEQYF